These 8 T cell receptor beta chains were sequenced from one sample in a study of cytomegalovirus exposure and HLA in healthy donors. Use of 60 Vbeta and 13 Jbeta primers characterized the PCR. Using immunoSEQ multiplex PCR, the repertoire was profiled, and TCRdb retains in-frame clones only, with some absent. The sample contains over 65,000 clones, under 80% of which appear only once. The sample was PBMCs. These receptor sequences come from a human donor in good health.

The chain is built from TRBV9 and TRBJ1-1; 7 nucleotides agree with TRBD1. The trim removed 0 bases at V and 6 bases at J, leaving 8 bases unmatched. This CDR3 region has 15 residues. Per the germline V gene, CDR1 is SGDLS and CDR2 is YYNGEE. In DNA, the CDR3 is TGTGCCAGCAGCGTAGCCGGAGGGGGCAACTCTGAAGCTTTCTTT. Translating gives CASSVAGGGNSEAFF.

The rearrangement links TRBV29-1 to TRBJ1-1; 7 bases agree with TRBD1. Trimming at V came to 5 bases and at J to 3 bases, leaving 3 bases not matched to a gene. The CDR3 has 12 amino acids. The germline CDR1 and CDR2 sequences are SQVTM and ANQGSEA. Written as DNA, the CDR3 is TGCAGCGTTCAGGGGGTTGACACTGAAGCTTTCTTT. Translation gives CSVQGVDTEAFF. The whole variable domain, filled in from reference TRBV29-1 and TRBJ1-1, reads SAVISQKPSRDICQRGTSLTIQCQVDSQVTMMFWYRQQPGQSLTLIATANQGSEATYESGFVIDKFPISRPNLTFSTLTVSNMSPEDSSIYLCSVQGVDTEAFFGQGTRLTVV.

The chain uses TRBV9 and TRBJ2-3; TRBD2 agrees at 15 bases. Germline V gene sequence: CDR1 SGDLS, CDR2 YYNGEE. The CDR3 extends over 16 amino acids. V trimming: 6 bases; J trimming: 5 bases; junction bases outside the gene matches: 7. DNA of the CDR3: TGTGCCAGCACCATGGGACTAGCGGGGGGAGAAGATACGCAGTATTTT. Protein: CASTMGLAGGEDTQYF.

This rearrangement joins TRBV18 to TRBJ1-1; TRBD1 matches 7 bases. After removal of 5 bases from V and 3 bases from J, the junction contained 3 bases not matched to a gene. This CDR3 is 13 amino acids long. Germline CDR1 reads KGHSH; CDR2 reads LQKENI. In DNA, the CDR3 is TGTGCCAGCTCAGGGGACAGTGACACTGAAGCTTTCTTT. Protein: CASSGDSDTEAFF. Complete variable domain (other parts from reference TRBV18 and TRBJ1-1): NAGVMQNPRHLVRRRGQEARLRCSPMKGHSHVYWYRQLPEEGLKFMVYLQKENIIDESGMPKERFSAEFPKEGPSILRIQQVVRGDSAAYFCASSGDSDTEAFFGQGTRLTVV.

This clone appeared a few times. As DNA, the CDR3 is TGTGCCAGCAGTGCCTGGGGCCTCGGGGGTGAAAAACTGTTTTTT. This gives the protein CASSAWGLGGEKLFF. The chain couples TRBV6-5 to TRBJ1-4; D perhaps matches TRBD1 (5 bases). Trimming cost V 5 bases and J 7 bases, with 17 bases left between them. Germline-derived CDR1 and CDR2 are MNHEY and SVGAGI. This CDR3 region has 15 residues.

The rearrangement uses TRBV10-1 and TRBJ2-1, with D perhaps TRBD2 (5 bases). The V and J ends lost 0 bases and 8 bases respectively, with 5 bases between them. Germline lookup yields CDR1 WNHNN and CDR2 SYGVQD (reference sequence). The CDR3 has 12 amino acids. CDR3 amino acids: CASSESEDEQFF. The CDR3 nucleotides are TGCGCCAGCAGTGAGTCGGAGGATGAGCAGTTCTTC.

The chain is built from TRBV2 and TRBJ1-2, with D perhaps TRBD1 (5 bases). Trimming removed 2 bases at V and 3 bases at J, with 10 bases between. Germline CDR1 reads SNHLY; CDR2 reads FYNNEI. The CDR3 has 14 residues. CDR3 sequence: CASSENRWDYGYTF. CDR3 DNA sequence: TGTGCCAGCAGTGAAAACAGGTGGGACTATGGCTACACCTTC.

This chain connects TRBV29-1 to TRBJ2-7; D remains unclear. The CDR3 contains 14 residues. Germline V gene lookup returns CDR1 SQVTM and CDR2 ANQGSEA. V lost 3 bases and J lost 3, with 15 bases in between. The CDR3 spells CSVEVRGSGYEQYF. The CDR3 region has the DNA TGCAGCGTTGAGGTCCGAGGTTCCGGCTACGAGCAGTACTTC.